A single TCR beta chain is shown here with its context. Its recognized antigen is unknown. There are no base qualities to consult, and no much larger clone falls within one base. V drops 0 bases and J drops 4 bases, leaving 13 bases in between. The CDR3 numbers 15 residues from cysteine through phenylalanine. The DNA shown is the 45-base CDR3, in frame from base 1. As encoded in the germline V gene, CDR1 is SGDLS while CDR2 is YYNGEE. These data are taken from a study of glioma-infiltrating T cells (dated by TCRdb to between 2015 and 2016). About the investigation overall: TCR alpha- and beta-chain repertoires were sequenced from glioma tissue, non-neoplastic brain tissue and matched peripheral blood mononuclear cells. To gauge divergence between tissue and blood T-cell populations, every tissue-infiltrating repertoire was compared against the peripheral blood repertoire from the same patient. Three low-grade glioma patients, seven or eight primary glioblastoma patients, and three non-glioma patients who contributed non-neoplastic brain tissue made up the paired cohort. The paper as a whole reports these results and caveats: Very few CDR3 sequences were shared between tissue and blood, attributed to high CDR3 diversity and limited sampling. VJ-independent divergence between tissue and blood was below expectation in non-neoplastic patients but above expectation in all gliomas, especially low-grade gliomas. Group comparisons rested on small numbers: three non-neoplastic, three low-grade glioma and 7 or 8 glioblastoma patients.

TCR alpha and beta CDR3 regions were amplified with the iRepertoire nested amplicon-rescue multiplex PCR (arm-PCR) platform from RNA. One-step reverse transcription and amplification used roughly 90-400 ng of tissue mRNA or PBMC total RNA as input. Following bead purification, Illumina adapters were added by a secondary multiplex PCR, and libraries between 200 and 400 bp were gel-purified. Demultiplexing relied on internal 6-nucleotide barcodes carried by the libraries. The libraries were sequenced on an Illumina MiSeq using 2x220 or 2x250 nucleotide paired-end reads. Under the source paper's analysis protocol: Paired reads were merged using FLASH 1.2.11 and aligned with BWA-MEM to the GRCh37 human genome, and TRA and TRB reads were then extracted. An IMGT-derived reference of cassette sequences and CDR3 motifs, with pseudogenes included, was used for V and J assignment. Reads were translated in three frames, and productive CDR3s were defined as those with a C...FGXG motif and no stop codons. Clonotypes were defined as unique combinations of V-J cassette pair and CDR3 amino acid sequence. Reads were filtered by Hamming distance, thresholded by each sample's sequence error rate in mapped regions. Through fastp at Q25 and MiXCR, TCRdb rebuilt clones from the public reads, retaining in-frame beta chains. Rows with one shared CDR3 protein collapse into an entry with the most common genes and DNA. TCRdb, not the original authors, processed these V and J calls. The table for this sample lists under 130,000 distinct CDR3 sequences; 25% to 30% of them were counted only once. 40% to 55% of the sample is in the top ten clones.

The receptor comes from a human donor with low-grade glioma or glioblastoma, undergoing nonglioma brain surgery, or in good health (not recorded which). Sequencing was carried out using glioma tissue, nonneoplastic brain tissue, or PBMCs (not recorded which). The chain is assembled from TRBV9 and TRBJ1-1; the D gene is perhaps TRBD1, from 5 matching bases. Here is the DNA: TGTGCCAGCAGCGTAGTTCCAGGGCCGGGCACTGAAGCTTTCTTT. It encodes CASSVVPGPGTEAFF.